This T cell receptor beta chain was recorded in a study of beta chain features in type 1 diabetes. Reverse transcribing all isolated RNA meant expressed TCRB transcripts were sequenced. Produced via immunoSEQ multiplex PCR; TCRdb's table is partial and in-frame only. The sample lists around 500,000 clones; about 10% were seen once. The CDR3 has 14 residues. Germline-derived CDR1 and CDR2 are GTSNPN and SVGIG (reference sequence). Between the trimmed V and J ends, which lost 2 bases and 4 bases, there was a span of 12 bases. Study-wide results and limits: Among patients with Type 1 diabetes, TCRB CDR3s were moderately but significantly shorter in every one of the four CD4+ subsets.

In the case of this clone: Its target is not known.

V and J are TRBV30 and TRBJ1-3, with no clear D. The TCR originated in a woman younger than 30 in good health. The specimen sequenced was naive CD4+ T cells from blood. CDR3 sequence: CAWSTVSGGNTIYF. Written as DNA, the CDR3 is TGTGCCTGGAGTACGGTTTCAGGCGGAAACACCATATATTTT. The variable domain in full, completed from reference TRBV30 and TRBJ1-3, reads SQTIHQWPATLVQPVGSPLSLECTVEGTSNPNLYWYRQAAGRGLQLLFYSVGIGQISSEVPQNLSASRPQDRQFILSSKKLLLSDSGFYLCAWSTVSGGNTIYFGEGSWLTVV.